Shown below are 15 T cell receptor beta chains from a single sample sequenced in a study of T-cell reconstitution after alpha-beta-depleted transplantation in children. A library of TCRbeta sequences, prepared with unique molecular identifiers, was generated. MiXCR was run by TCRdb on the PCR reads, yielding one entry per CDR3 protein. Here the sample spans about 980,000 distinct CDR3 sequences, about 26% being singletons. The input for sequencing was PBMCs, mostly from graft donor cells, taken 360 days after TCRalphabeta/CD19-depleted stem cell transplant. Receptors originate from a boy under three years old who had a stem cell transplant for SCID, so the T cells may come from the graft donor.

This clonotype was found a few times. The rearrangement links TRBV12-3 or TRBV12-4 to TRBJ1-2; the D gene is possibly TRBD1 (6 bases). The CDR3 sequence is 14 residues long. Trimming removed 5 bases from V and 4 bases from J, with 14 bases in between. The CDR3 DNA sequence: TGTGCCAGCAGTCATCTACAGGGAACCTATGGCTACACCTTC. Its translation: CASSHLQGTYGYTF.

This chain joins TRBV20-1 and TRBJ1-5, with a possible D match to TRBD1 (6 bases). There are 15 residues in the CDR3. Trimming shortened V by 0 bases and J by 6 bases, and 15 bases separated the two germline ends. Germline CDR1 reads DFQATT; CDR2 reads SNEGSKA (reference sequence). Here the CDR3 reads CSARDVGGQGQPQHF. CDR3 DNA: TGCAGTGCTAGAGATGTCGGGGGGCAGGGTCAGCCCCAGCATTTT.

A few counts support this clonotype. The J gene is TRBJ2-7, the V gene TRBV28; 12 bases are a match to TRBD1. There are 16 residues in the CDR3. Germline CDR1 reads MDHEN; CDR2 reads SYDVKM. The J segment lost 4 bases and the V segment lost 10 bases, leaving 14 bases of the junction unmatched. The CDR3 sequence is CATSPIRDRGLYEQYF. The CDR3 DNA reads TGTGCCACCAGCCCGATCCGGGACAGGGGGCTGTACGAGCAGTACTTC.

This clonotype has a handful of counts. The CDR3 region is CASSTGLVTYNEQFF. The CDR3 DNA sequence: TGTGCCAGCAGCACGGGACTAGTCACCTACAATGAGCAGTTCTTC. This chain connects TRBV7-9 to TRBJ2-1; TRBD2 agrees at 8 bases. J was trimmed by 2 bases and V by 5 bases; bases with no gene match: 5. Looked up from germline, CDR1 is SEHNR and CDR2 is FQNEAQ (reference sequence). The CDR3 runs to 15 residues.

The table lists this clonotype with a few counts. The CDR3 nucleotides are TGTGCCAGCAGCTTAGGACAGGCAACTAATGAAAAACTGTTTTTT. This sequence encodes CASSLGQATNEKLFF. This sequence joins TRBV7-6 and TRBJ1-4, with D possibly being TRBD1 (6 bases). Per the germline V gene, CDR1 is SGHVS and CDR2 is FNYEAQ. V was clipped by 1 base and J by 0 bases, with 6 bases between them. This CDR3 has 15 residues.

The chain links TRBV18 to TRBJ2-5; D is perhaps TRBD1 (6 bases). Trimming cost V 6 bases and J 2 bases, with 13 bases left between them. This CDR3 has 14 amino acids. Germline CDR1 is KGHSH and CDR2 is LQKENI. The CDR3 region has the DNA TGTGCCAGCTCCAGGAGACAGGTACAAGAGACCCAGTACTTC. Its translation: CASSRRQVQETQYF.

This rearrangement joins TRBV20-1 to TRBJ2-3; the D gene is possibly TRBD2 (7 bases). Trimming took off 3 bases at V and 3 bases at J, with 22 bases between the two ends. The CDR3 totals 17 residues. Germline V gene data show CDR1 as DFQATT and CDR2 as SNEGSKA (reference sequence). CDR3 in amino acids: CSASNHRWGGLTDTQYF. In DNA, the CDR3 is TGCAGTGCTAGCAACCACCGGTGGGGGGGCTTGACAGATACGCAGTATTTT.

The DNA of the CDR3 is TGTGCCAGCAGCCAAGATTCGGCTCACCTCGGTACGCAGTATTTT. Translation gives CASSQDSAHLGTQYF. The chain combines TRBV3-1 with TRBJ2-3; D not certain. Germline values: CDR1 LGHDT, CDR2 YNNKEL (reference sequence). The V gene lost 0 bases and the J gene lost 8 bases, with 15 bases spanning the gap. The CDR3 has 15 amino acids.

This clonotype was observed a handful of times. V is TRBV10-3 and J is TRBJ1-2; D is ambiguous. With 2 bases removed from V and 8 bases from J, the gap between germline ends came to 9 bases. Per germline, CDR1 ENHRY and CDR2 SYGVKD. The CDR3 runs to 12 residues. CDR3 protein: CAISETREGYTF. The CDR3 DNA is TGTGCCATCAGTGAGACCCGGGAGGGCTACACCTTC.

The table lists this clonotype with a few counts. J is TRBJ2-1 and V is TRBV20-1; no reliable D call. This CDR3 spans 12 amino acids. V lost 1 base, J lost 11 bases, and 12 bases lay in between. Germline values: CDR1 DFQATT, CDR2 SNEGSKA (reference sequence). CDR3 loop: CSARVSTSKQFF. As DNA, the CDR3 is TGCAGTGCTAGAGTATCGACTTCCAAGCAGTTCTTC.

V is TRBV12-3 or TRBV12-4 and J is TRBJ1-2, with D possibly matching TRBD1 (5 bases). V lost 3 bases to trimming and J lost 3 bases, with 14 bases between them. This CDR3 is 15 amino acids long. CDR3 bases: TGTGCCAGCAGTTTTTTTCAGGGTGCTTACTATGGCTACACCTTC. Its protein product is CASSFFQGAYYGYTF.

The chain links TRBV6-2 or TRBV6-3 to TRBJ1-5; TRBD1 is a possible D gene (6 bases). V gave up 2 bases and J gave up 3 bases, with 11 bases separating them. CDR3 length: 15 amino acids. Germline CDR1 MNHEY, CDR2 SVGEGT. The CDR3 DNA reads TGTGCCAGCAGTTACCGGGGGGCTGCCAATCAGCCCCAGCATTTT. This sequence encodes CASSYRGAANQPQHF.

DNA of the CDR3: TGTGCCAGCAGCTCGTATTACATTTCACCCCTCCACTTT. It yields the protein CASSSYYISPLHF. The rearrangement links TRBV7-2 to TRBJ1-6; no reliable D call. The CDR3 is made up of 13 amino acids. Germline values: CDR1 SGHTA, CDR2 FQGNSA. Trimming left V 4 bases short and J 9 bases short, with 10 bases between. Full variable domain (outside the CDR3, taken from reference TRBV7-2 and TRBJ1-6): GAGVSQSPSNKVTEKGKDVELRCDPISGHTALYWYRQSLGQGLEFLIYFQGNSAPDKSGLPSDRFSAERTGGSVSTLTIQRTQQEDSAVYLCASSSYYISPLHFGNGTRLTVT.

The genes are TRBV2 and TRBJ2-1; 7 bases are a match to TRBD1. Germline CDR1 reads SNHLY; CDR2 reads FYNNEI. This CDR3 contains 15 residues. V dropped 4 bases and J dropped 2; count of bases not matched to a gene: 5. CDR3 amino acids: CASSAVTGTYNEQFF. As DNA, the CDR3 is TGTGCCAGCAGTGCTGTGACAGGGACCTACAATGAGCAGTTCTTC.

This clonotype has just a few counts. The chain combines TRBV12-3 or TRBV12-4 with TRBJ2-4, with 9 bases that match TRBD1. The CDR3 runs to 15 residues. V lost 0 bases and J lost 9; bases outside the gene matches: 6. Written as DNA, the CDR3 is TGTGCCAGCAGTTTAGCCGACAGGGGGAACGGCATTCAGTACTTC. Encoded protein: CASSLADRGNGIQYF.